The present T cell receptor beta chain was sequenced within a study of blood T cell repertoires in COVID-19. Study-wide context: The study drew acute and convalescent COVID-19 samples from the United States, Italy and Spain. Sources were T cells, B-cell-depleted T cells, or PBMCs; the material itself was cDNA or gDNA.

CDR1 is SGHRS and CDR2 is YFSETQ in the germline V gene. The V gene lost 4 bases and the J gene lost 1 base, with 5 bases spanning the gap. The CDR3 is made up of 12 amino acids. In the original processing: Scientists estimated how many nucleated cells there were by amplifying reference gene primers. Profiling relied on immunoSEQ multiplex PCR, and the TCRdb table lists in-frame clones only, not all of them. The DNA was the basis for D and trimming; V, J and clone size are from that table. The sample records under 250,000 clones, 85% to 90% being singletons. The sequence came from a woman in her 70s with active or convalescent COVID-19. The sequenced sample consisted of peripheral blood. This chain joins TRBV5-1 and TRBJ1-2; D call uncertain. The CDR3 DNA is TGCGCCAGCAGCCCGAGTAACTATGGCTACACCTTC. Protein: CASSPSNYGYTF.